Each of the 26 T cell receptor beta chains below was sequenced from the same sample in a study of human T cells and chemical hapten exposure. Time point in this sample: patch test 3, about 24 weeks after DPC sensitization. Regarding treatment: therapeutic diphenylcyclopropenone sensitization with weekly scalp DPC. Each CDR3 protein is one row after TCRdb ran MiXCR on the RACE reads. Of some 89,000 distinct CDR3 sequences in the sample, roughly a quarter were seen once. The sequencing used whole blood, collected in connection with sensitization to the hapten diphenylcyclopropenone (DPC). The receptors were sampled from a middle-aged man with alopecia areata. Some clones in this sample may be carry-over from other donors' samples.

This sequence joins TRBV12-3 or TRBV12-4 and TRBJ2-7; D might be TRBD1 or TRBD2, each matching 5 bases. Trimming shortened V by 5 bases and J by 2 bases, and 10 bases separated the two germline ends. The CDR3 totals 13 residues. The CDR3 bases are TGTGCCAGCAGTCGGGACGGCGCCTACGAGCAGTACTTC. The encoded protein is CASSRDGAYEQYF.

The V and J genes are TRBV7-2 and TRBJ2-6; a possible D gene is TRBD2 (6 bases). CDR1 SGHTA and CDR2 FQGNSA come from the germline V gene. The CDR3 has 16 amino acids. Between the trimmed V and J ends, which lost 2 bases and 0 bases, there was a span of 8 bases. CDR3 sequence: CASSLMGGSGANVLTF. Here the CDR3 DNA reads TGTGCCAGCAGCTTAATGGGGGGCTCTGGGGCCAACGTCCTGACTTTC.

J is TRBJ1-4 and V is TRBV6-1; D may be TRBD1 (5 bases). The CDR3 consists of 16 residues. In germline, CDR1 is MNHNS, CDR2 SASEGT. Trimming shortened V by 2 bases and J by 7 bases, and 17 bases separated the two germline ends. The CDR3 sequence is CASSEPRQPRGEKLFF. The CDR3 DNA reads TGTGCCAGCAGTGAACCCAGACAGCCGCGGGGTGAAAAACTGTTTTTT.

This rearrangement joins TRBV6-2 or TRBV6-3 to TRBJ2-7; 8 nucleotides match TRBD1. There are 13 residues in the CDR3. V lost 7 bases, J lost 1 base, and 3 bases stayed unmatched. Germline-derived CDR1 and CDR2 are MNHEY and SVGEGT. The CDR3 protein is CASTRTGSYEQYF. CDR3 bases: TGTGCCAGCACCAGGACAGGGTCCTACGAGCAGTACTTC.

This clonotype has only a few counts. The V and J genes are TRBV6-2 or TRBV6-3 and TRBJ2-1; 10 bases match TRBD2. The CDR3 contains 15 residues. Trimming at V came to 7 bases and at J to 7 bases, leaving 10 bases not matched to a gene. Germline assignment: CDR1 MNHEY and CDR2 SVGEGT. CDR3 sequence reads: CASKEAGGPWNEQFF. In DNA, the CDR3 is TGTGCCAGCAAAGAAGCGGGAGGGCCATGGAATGAGCAGTTCTTC.

The chain is built from TRBV6-1 and TRBJ1-4; D unresolved. Germline loops: CDR1 MNHNS, CDR2 SASEGT. Trimming stripped 8 bases from V and 7 bases from J, with 14 bases between. The CDR3 runs to 13 residues. CDR3 bases: TGTGCCAGCGTGAACGGGTTAGGTGAAAAACTGTTTTTT. It yields the protein CASVNGLGEKLFF.

Here the CDR3 DNA reads TGTGCCAGCAGCTTAATATCAGGGAATGAGCAGTTCTTC. It specifies CASSLISGNEQFF. This chain joins TRBV7-3 and TRBJ2-1; tentatively, D is TRBD1 (5 bases). Germline V lookup: CDR1 SGHTA, CDR2 FQGTGA. The V end was cut by 1 base, the J end by 7 bases, with 8 bases between. The CDR3 has 13 amino acids.

This clonotype was found a few times. J is TRBJ2-3 and V is TRBV24-1; D gene unclear. Trimming stripped 5 bases from V and 5 bases from J, with 19 bases between. Germline CDR1 reads KGHDR; CDR2 reads SFDVKD. The CDR3 runs 16 residues. The CDR3 sequence is CATSGGISRTGDTQYF. The CDR3 nucleotides are TGTGCCACCAGTGGGGGAATCAGCCGCACGGGAGATACGCAGTATTTT.

The sample holds a few counts of this clonotype. The rearrangement joins TRBV7-2 to TRBJ1-1; D is uncertain. The CDR3 extends over 12 amino acids. Trimming left V 8 bases short and J 1 base short, with 8 bases between. Germline CDR1 and CDR2: SGHTA and FQGNSA. CDR3 sequence (DNA): TGTGCCAGCGTGGGTAGGAACACTGAAGCTTTCTTT. It is translated as CASVGRNTEAFF.

In this sample, this clonotype turned up once. The V gene is TRBV28, the J gene TRBJ1-6, with 7 bases fitting TRBD1. Germline V CDR1 and CDR2: MDHEN, SYDVKM. V was clipped by 6 bases and J by 9 bases; unmatched bases: 5. CDR3 size: 13 residues. The CDR3 sequence is CASRDREGSPLHF. CDR3 bases: TGTGCCAGCAGAGACAGGGAGGGTTCACCCCTCCACTTT.

This clonotype was found many times. V gene TRBV4-2 combines with J gene TRBJ2-3; 7 nucleotides match TRBD2. The CDR3 length is 16 residues. Looked up from germline, CDR1 is LGHNA and CDR2 is YNFKEQ. With V trimmed by 1 base and J by 4 bases, 8 bases remained unmatched. The CDR3, as DNA: TGTGCCAGCAGCCAAGTTGCGGGGGAGGCTGCAGATACGCAGTATTTT. Translating gives CASSQVAGEAADTQYF.

This clonotype was counted only a few times. The J gene is TRBJ2-6, the V gene TRBV5-1; D uncertain. V was clipped by 2 bases and J by 0 bases, with 9 bases between them. The CDR3 is 16 residues long. Germline CDR1 SGHRS, CDR2 YFSETQ. CDR3 sequence reads: CASSFGHLSGANVLTF. Here the CDR3 DNA reads TGCGCCAGCAGCTTCGGGCACCTCTCTGGGGCCAACGTCCTGACTTTC.

The V gene is TRBV6-2 or TRBV6-3, the J gene TRBJ1-5; D is undetermined. Germline CDR1 reads MNHEY; CDR2 reads SVGEGT. Deletions cut 5 bases from V and 0 bases from J, with 11 bases between. This CDR3 comprises 15 residues. CDR3 sequence: CASSLGRNSNQPQHF. For the CDR3, the DNA is TGTGCCAGCAGTCTTGGACGGAATAGCAATCAGCCCCAGCATTTT.

This clonotype was detected a few times. This sequence joins TRBV6-2 or TRBV6-3 and TRBJ2-4, with D tentatively TRBD2 (6 bases). This CDR3 has 13 residues. Trimming cost V 5 bases and J 8 bases, with 13 bases left between them. CDR1 is MNHEY and CDR2 is SVGEGT in the germline V gene. CDR3 nucleotide sequence: TGTGCCAGCAGTATTCGGACGGGGGACATTCAGTACTTC. Protein sequence: CASSIRTGDIQYF.

The chain is built from TRBV5-4 and TRBJ2-3; D is undetermined. V was clipped by 3 bases and J by 9 bases, with 14 bases between them. The CDR3 totals 13 residues. From germline, CDR1 is SGHNT and CDR2 YYREEE (reference sequence). Here the CDR3 reads CASSSSPLVTQYF. Here the CDR3 DNA reads TGTGCCAGCAGCTCCTCTCCCCTAGTGACGCAGTATTTT.

This clonotype was seen many times. J is TRBJ2-1 and V is TRBV10-3, with D perhaps matching TRBD2 (6 bases). CDR3 length: 15 residues. Germline V gene lookup returns CDR1 ENHRY and CDR2 SYGVKD. Trimming stripped 3 bases from V and 4 bases from J, with 13 bases between. The CDR3 nucleotides read TGTGCCATCAGTGATGACGCGGGGCAGTACAATGAGCAGTTCTTC. Protein: CAISDDAGQYNEQFF.

With regard to this clonotype: Relative to the germline gene, one junction end is altered; a read error may explain this. The chain has TRBV30 and TRBJ1-2, with no clear D. The CDR3 runs 11 residues. CDR1 GTSNPN and CDR2 SVGIG come from the germline V gene (reference sequence). CDR3 residues: CAWSKDYGDTF. In DNA form, the CDR3 reads TGTGCCTGGAGTAAAGACTATGGCGACACCTTC. Together with reference TRBV30 and TRBJ1-2, the CDR3 gives the full variable domain: SQTIHQWPATLVQPVGSPLSLECTVEGTSNPNLYWYRQAAGRGLQLLFYSVGIGQISSEVPQNLSASRPQDRQFILSSKKLLLSDSGFYLCAWSKDYGDTFGSGTRLTVV.

This clonotype was seen only a few times. The genes are TRBV7-2 and TRBJ1-5; D not certain. The germline V gene encodes CDR1 SGHTA and CDR2 FQGNSA. This CDR3 has 13 amino acids. Deletions cut 5 bases from V and 6 bases from J, with 11 bases between. The CDR3 spells CASSLEGRQPQHF. As DNA, the CDR3 is TGTGCCAGCAGCCTCGAAGGGCGTCAGCCCCAGCATTTT.

This clonotype was observed a handful of times. The rearrangement uses TRBV10-3 and TRBJ1-1; the match to TRBD1 covers 8 bases. Germline CDR1 ENHRY, CDR2 SYGVKD. J was trimmed by 5 bases and V by 0 bases; bases with no gene match: 11. The CDR3 covers 17 residues. CDR3 sequence (DNA): TGTGCCATCAGTGAGTCGAATGCCAGGGGGCGCGGAACTGAAGCTTTCTTT. Translating gives CAISESNARGRGTEAFF.

This clonotype was observed a few times. This chain uses TRBV7-2 with TRBJ2-7, with 8 bases fitting TRBD2. Germline V gene lookup returns CDR1 SGHTA and CDR2 FQGNSA. J was trimmed by 0 bases and V by 5 bases; bases with no gene match: 3. The CDR3 totals 14 residues. CDR3 region: CASSPGTSSYEQYF. CDR3 DNA: TGTGCCAGCAGCCCGGGGACTAGCTCCTACGAGCAGTACTTC.

The chain couples TRBV10-2 to TRBJ2-5; tentative D call: TRBD2 (6 bases). Trimming pared 9 bases from V and 5 bases from J, leaving 10 bases between. The germline gives CDR1 WSHSY, CDR2 SAAADI. The CDR3 loop spans 11 amino acids. CDR3 nucleotides: TGCGCCAGAACAGGAGGGGAGACCCAGTACTTC. Translating it yields CARTGGETQYF.

The chain joins TRBV6-2 or TRBV6-3 to TRBJ2-3; D ambiguous. CDR1 is MNHEY, CDR2 SVGEGT, per germline. The CDR3 has 13 residues. V was shortened by 6 bases and J by 14 bases, with 21 bases between the two germline ends. For the CDR3, the DNA is TGTGCCAGCAGCAAGAGAGAGACCCAGCGTAGGTATTTT. Protein sequence: CASSKRETQRRYF.

The rearrangement links TRBV20-1 to TRBJ2-1, with D perhaps TRBD2 (5 bases). The CDR3 totals 11 residues. The germline CDR1 and CDR2 sequences are DFQATT and SNEGSKA (reference sequence). Trimming pared 4 bases from V and 15 bases from J, leaving 16 bases between. CDR3 coding DNA: TGCAGTGCTACCTACGGACTTCCTACGTTCTTC. Residues: CSATYGLPTFF.

This clonotype came up a few times. The V gene is TRBV5-1, the J gene TRBJ2-2, with TRBD2 matching 8 bases. Germline V gives CDR1 SGHRS, CDR2 YFSETQ. The J segment lost 1 base and the V segment lost 4 bases, leaving 6 bases of the junction unmatched. The CDR3 extends over 16 amino acids. The CDR3 sequence: CASSRTSGMNTGELFF. In DNA form, the CDR3 reads TGCGCCAGCAGCCGTACTAGCGGAATGAACACCGGGGAGCTGTTTTTT.

In this sample, this clonotype turned up a few times. This chain connects TRBV10-3 to TRBJ2-3; a weak D match, TRBD2 (6 bases). V shed 8 bases and J shed 2 bases, with 11 bases lying between them. The CDR3 covers 13 residues. CDR1 and CDR2 (germline): ENHRY, SYGVKD. The CDR3 sequence: CAIGRQDTDTQYF. Here the CDR3 DNA reads TGTGCCATCGGGAGGCAGGACACAGATACGCAGTATTTT.

The chain couples TRBV20-1 to TRBJ2-3; TRBD2 matches at 7 bases. The V gene end was trimmed by 4 bases and the J gene end by 4 bases; junction bases not matched to a gene: 17. CDR3 length: 17 amino acids. CDR1 and CDR2 from the germline V gene are DFQATT and SNEGSKA (reference sequence). DNA of the CDR3: TGCAGTGCTACCACTAGCGCCCGGCGTCCTTGTCCAGATACGCAGTATTTT. Translation: CSATTSARRPCPDTQYF.